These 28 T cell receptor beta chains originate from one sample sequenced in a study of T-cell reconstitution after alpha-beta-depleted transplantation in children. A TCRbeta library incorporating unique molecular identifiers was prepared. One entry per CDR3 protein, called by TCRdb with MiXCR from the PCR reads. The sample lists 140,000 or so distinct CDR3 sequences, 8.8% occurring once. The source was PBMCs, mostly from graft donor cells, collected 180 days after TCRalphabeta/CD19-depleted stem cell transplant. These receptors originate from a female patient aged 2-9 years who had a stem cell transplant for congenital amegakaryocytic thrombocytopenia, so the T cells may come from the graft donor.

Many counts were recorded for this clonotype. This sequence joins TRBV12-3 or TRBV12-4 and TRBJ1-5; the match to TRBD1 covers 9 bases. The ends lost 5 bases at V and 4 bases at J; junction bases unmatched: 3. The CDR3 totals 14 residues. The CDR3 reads CASSRDRVNQPQHF. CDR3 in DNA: TGTGCCAGCAGTCGGGACAGGGTAAATCAGCCCCAGCATTTT.

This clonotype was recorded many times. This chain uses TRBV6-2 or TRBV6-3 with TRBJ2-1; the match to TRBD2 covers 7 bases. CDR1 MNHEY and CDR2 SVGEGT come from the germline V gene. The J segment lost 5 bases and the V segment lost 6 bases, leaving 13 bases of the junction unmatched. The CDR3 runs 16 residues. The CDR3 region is CASRHSGFPRHNEQFF. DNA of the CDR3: TGTGCCAGCAGACATAGCGGGTTCCCTCGCCACAATGAGCAGTTCTTC.

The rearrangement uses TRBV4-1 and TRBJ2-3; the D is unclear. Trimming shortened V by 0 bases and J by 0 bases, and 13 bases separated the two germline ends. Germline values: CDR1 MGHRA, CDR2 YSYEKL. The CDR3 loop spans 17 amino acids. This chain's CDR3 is CASSQEDLDPSTDTQYF. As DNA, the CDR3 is TGCGCCAGCAGCCAAGAAGACCTAGACCCTAGCACAGATACGCAGTATTTT.

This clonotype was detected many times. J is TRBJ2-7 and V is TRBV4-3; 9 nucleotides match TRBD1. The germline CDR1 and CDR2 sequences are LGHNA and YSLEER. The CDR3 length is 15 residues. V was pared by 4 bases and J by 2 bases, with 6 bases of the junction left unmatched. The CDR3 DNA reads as TGCGCCAGCAGCCCCGGGACAGGGAAAACCTACGAGCAGTACTTC. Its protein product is CASSPGTGKTYEQYF.

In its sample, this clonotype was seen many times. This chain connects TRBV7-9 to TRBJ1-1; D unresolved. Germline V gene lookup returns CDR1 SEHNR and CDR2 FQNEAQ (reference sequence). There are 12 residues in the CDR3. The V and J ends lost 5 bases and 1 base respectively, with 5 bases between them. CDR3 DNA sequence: TGTGCCAGCAGCGAGGGGAACACTGAAGCTTTCTTT. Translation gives CASSEGNTEAFF.

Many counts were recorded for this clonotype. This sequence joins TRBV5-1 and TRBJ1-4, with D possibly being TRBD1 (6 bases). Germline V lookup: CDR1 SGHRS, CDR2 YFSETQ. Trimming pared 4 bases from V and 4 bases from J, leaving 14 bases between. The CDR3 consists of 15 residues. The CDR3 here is CASSRRTGNNEKLFF. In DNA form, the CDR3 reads TGCGCCAGCAGCAGAAGAACAGGGAATAATGAAAAACTGTTTTTT.

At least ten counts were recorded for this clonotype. CDR3 bases: TGTGCCAGCAGCTTAGTGGGCTCCAATGAAAAACTGTTTTTT. Residues: CASSLVGSNEKLFF. This chain connects TRBV7-9 to TRBJ1-4; D gene unclear. With 1 base removed from V and 5 bases from J, the gap between germline ends came to 8 bases. CDR1 and CDR2 (germline): SEHNR, FQNEAQ (reference sequence). The CDR3 length is 14 residues.

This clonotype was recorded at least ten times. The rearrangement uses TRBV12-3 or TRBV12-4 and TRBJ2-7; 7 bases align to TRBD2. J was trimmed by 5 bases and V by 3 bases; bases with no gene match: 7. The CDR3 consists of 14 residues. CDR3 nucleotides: TGTGCCAGCAGTTTTTCGGGGGGTTTGGACGAGCAGTACTTC. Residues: CASSFSGGLDEQYF.

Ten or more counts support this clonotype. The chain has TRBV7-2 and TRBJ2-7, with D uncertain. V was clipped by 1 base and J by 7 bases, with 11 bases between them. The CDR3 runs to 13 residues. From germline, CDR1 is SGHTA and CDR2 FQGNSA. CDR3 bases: TGTGCCAGCAGCTTAGAGCTCCTCCTGGAGCAGTACTTC. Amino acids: CASSLELLLEQYF.

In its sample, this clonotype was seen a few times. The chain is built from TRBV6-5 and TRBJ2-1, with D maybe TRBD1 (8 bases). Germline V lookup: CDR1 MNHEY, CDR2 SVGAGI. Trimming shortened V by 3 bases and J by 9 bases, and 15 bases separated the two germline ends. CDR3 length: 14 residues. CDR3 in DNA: TGTGCCAGCAGTTATCCTACAGGGGGGGGTGAGCAGTTCTTC. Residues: CASSYPTGGGEQFF.

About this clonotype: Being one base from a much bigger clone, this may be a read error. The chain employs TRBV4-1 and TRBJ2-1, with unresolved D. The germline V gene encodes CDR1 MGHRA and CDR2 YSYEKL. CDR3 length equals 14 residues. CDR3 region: CASRQGKPNGEQFF. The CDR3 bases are TGCGCCAGCAGACAAGGGAAACCAAATGGTGAGCAGTTCTTC.

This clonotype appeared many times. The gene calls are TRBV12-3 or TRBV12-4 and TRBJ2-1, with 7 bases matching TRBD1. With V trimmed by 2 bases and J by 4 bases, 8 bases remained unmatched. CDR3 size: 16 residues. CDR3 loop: CASSLRQGWRYNEQFF. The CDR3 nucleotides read TGTGCCAGCAGTTTAAGACAGGGTTGGAGGTACAATGAGCAGTTCTTC.

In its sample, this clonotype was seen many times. The CDR3 coding sequence is TGTGCCAGCAGTTTGACGCAGGGTACCTACGAGCAGTACTTC. Amino acids: CASSLTQGTYEQYF. This chain joins TRBV12-3 or TRBV12-4 and TRBJ2-7; tentatively, D is TRBD1 (5 bases). CDR3 length: 14 residues. Deletions cut 3 bases from V and 2 bases from J, with 11 bases between.

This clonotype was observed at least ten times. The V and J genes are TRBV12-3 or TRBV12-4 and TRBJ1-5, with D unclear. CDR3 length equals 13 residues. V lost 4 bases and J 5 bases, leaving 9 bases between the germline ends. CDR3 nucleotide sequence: TGTGCCAGCAGTTGGAGTCCCTATCAGCCCCAGCATTTT. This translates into CASSWSPYQPQHF.

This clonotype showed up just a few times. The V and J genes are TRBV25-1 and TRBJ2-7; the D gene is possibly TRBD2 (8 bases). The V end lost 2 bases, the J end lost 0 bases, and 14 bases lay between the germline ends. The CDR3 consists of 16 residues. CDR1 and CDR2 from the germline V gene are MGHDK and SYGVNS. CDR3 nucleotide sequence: TGTGCCAGCAGTGAACGGGGGGGACAGACCTCCTACGAGCAGTACTTC. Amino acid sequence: CASSERGGQTSYEQYF.

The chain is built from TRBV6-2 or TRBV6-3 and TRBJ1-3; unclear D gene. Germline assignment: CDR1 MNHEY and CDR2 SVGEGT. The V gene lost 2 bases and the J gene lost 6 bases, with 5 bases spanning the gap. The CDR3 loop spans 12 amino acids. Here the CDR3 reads CASSYGKNTIYF. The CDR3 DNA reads TGTGCCAGCAGTTACGGCAAAAACACCATATATTTT.

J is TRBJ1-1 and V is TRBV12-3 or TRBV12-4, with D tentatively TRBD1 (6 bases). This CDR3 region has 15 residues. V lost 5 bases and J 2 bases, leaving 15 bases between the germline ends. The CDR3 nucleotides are TGTGCCAGCAGTCCCCACAGGGTATACAACACTGAAGCTTTCTTT. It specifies CASSPHRVYNTEAFF.

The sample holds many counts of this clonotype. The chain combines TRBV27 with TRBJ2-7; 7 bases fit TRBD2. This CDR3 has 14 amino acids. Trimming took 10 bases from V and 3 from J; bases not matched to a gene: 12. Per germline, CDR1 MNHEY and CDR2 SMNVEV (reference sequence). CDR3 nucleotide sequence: TGTGCCACGGCGAGAGGGCGGGAGAGCTACGAGCAGTACTTC. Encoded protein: CATARGRESYEQYF.

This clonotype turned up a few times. In nucleotides, the CDR3 is TGCAGTGCTCTTCGGACAGCCGAGCAGTACTTC. Its protein is CSALRTAEQYF. The chain couples TRBV20-1 to TRBJ2-7; D is possibly TRBD1 (6 bases). CDR3 length equals 11 residues. Germline V gene sequence: CDR1 DFQATT, CDR2 SNEGSKA (reference sequence). Between the trimmed V and J ends, which lost 5 bases and 6 bases, there was a span of 11 bases.

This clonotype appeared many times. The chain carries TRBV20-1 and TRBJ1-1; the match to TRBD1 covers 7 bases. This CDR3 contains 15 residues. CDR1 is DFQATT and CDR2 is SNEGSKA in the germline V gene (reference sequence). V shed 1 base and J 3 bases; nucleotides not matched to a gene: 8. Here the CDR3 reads CSARGLQGLDTEAFF. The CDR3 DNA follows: TGCAGTGCTAGAGGCCTACAGGGGCTCGACACTGAAGCTTTCTTT.

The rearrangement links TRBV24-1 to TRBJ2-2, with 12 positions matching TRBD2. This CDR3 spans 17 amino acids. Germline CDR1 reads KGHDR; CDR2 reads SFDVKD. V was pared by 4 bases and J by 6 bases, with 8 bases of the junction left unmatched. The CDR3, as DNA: TGTGCCACCAGTGAACACAGACTAGCGGGAGCCTCCGGGGAGCTGTTTTTT. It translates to CATSEHRLAGASGELFF.

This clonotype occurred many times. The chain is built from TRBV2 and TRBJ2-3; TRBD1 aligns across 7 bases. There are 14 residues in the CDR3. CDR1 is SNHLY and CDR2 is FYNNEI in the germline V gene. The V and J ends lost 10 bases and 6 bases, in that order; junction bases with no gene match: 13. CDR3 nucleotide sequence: TGTGCCACGAAGAGACAGGGTCTCGTTGATACGCAGTATTTT. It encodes CATKRQGLVDTQYF. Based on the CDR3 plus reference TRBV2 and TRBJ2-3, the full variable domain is EPEVTQTPSHQVTQMGQEVILRCVPISNHLYFYWYRQILGQKVEFLVSFYNNEISEKSEIFDDQFSVERPDGSNFTLKIRSTKLEDSAMYFCATKRQGLVDTQYFGPGTRLTVL.

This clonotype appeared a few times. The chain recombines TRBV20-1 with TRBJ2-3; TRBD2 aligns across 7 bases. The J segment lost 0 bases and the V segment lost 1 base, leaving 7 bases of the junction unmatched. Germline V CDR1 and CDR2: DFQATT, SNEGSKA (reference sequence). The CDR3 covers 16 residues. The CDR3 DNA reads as TGCAGTGCTAGAGTGGGGCTAGCGGCAAGCACAGATACGCAGTATTTT. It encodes CSARVGLAASTDTQYF.

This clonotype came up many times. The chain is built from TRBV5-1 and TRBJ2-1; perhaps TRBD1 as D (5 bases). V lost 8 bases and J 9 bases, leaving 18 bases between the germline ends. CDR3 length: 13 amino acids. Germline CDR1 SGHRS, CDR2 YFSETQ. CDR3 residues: CASTPAPGSEQFF. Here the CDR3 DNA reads TGCGCCAGTACCCCAGCCCCAGGGTCTGAGCAGTTCTTC.

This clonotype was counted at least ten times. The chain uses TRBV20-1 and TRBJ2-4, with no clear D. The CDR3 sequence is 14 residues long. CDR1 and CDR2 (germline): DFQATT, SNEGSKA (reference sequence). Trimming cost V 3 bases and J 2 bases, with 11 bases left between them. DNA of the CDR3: TGCAGTGCTAGTAGGCCGGAGACCAAAAACATTCAGTACTTC. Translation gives CSASRPETKNIQYF.

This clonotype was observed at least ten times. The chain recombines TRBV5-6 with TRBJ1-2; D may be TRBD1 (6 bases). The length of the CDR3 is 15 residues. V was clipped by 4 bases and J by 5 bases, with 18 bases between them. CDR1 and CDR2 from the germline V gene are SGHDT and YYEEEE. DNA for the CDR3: TGTGCCAGCAGCCGCGGACAGCCGGCCTTATATGGCTACACCTTC. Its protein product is CASSRGQPALYGYTF.

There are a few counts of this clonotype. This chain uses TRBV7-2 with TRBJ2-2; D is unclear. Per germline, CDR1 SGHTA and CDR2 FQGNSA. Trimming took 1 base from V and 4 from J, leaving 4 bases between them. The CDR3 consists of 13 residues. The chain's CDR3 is CASSLGATGELFF. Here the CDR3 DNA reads TGTGCCAGCAGCTTAGGGGCCACCGGGGAGCTGTTTTTT.

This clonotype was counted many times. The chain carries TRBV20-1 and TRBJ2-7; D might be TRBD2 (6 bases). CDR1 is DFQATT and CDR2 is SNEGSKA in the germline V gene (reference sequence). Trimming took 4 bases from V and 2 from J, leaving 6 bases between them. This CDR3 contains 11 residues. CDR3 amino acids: CSATSAYEQYF. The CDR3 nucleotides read TGCAGTGCTACTAGCGCCTACGAGCAGTACTTC.